This T cell receptor beta chain was identified during a study of response to subunit inactivated influenza vaccine. General study findings and limits: Each seasonal influenza vaccination, the authors suggested, recruits few new T cells.

This CDR3 is 13 amino acids long. Germline V gene data show CDR1 as LGHNA and CDR2 as YSLEER. Trimming cost V 3 bases and J 7 bases; bases outside gene matches: 5. This clonotype was found a few times. Its antigen is unknown. TCRdb fed the RT-PCR reads into MiXCR, producing one record per CDR3 protein. The sample contains 170,000 or so distinct CDR3 sequences, about 10% of which appear only once. Sequenced here: CD8+ T cells sorted from PBMCs, sampled around 2 years after vaccination. This receptor was identified in a man between 50 and 69 years old who received an inactivated influenza vaccine. The chain is built from TRBV4-3 and TRBJ2-7; 8 bases match TRBD1. The CDR3 spells CASSQTGVGEQYF. The CDR3 DNA reads as TGCGCCAGCAGCCAGACAGGGGTGGGGGAGCAGTACTTC.